Listed below are T cell receptor beta chains from one sample, sequenced in a study of shared clonotypes between healthy human individuals. Measured with immunoSEQ multiplex PCR; TCRdb has only the in-frame clones, and not every one. This table holds 450,000 to 500,000 clones, about 72% found once. The specimen sequenced was PBMCs. The receptors originated from a woman between 35 and 50 years old in good health. Some clones in this sample may be carry-over from other donors' samples. Each CDR3 is given with its conserved first and last residue. The D gene is left open where the match is weak. A row's size may be missing; if present it is once, few, many or a size class.

>.|TRBV9|TRBJ2-7|TRBD2
CASSAFPQAGGAEQYF
TGTGCCAGCAGCGCCTTCCCTCAAGCGGGAGGTGCCGAGCAGTACTTC
>.|TRBV30|TRBJ2-5|TRBD2
CAWSRGLAGGETQYF
TGTGCCTGGAGTAGGGGGCTAGCGGGAGGAGAGACCCAGTACTTC
>.|TRBV30|TRBJ1-5|TRBD1
CAWSVGQGRKPQHF
TGTGCCTGGAGTGTCGGACAGGGGAGGAAGCCCCAGCATTTT
>.|TRBV30|TRBJ1-1|.
CAWSGTANTEAFF
TGTGCCTGGAGTGGGACAGCAAACACTGAAGCTTTCTTT
>.|TRBV9|TRBJ2-1|.
CASSVDRGSAEQFF
TGTGCCAGCAGCGTAGATCGGGGATCGGCTGAGCAGTTCTTC
>.|TRBV11-2|TRBJ2-1|TRBD2
CASSLGTGTSGSQEQFF
TGTGCCAGCAGCTTAGGTACCGGGACTAGCGGGAGTCAAGAGCAGTTCTTC
>.|TRBV7-9|TRBJ1-2|TRBD1
CASSLMTGSDYGYTF
TGTGCCAGCAGCTTAATGACAGGGTCAGACTATGGCTACACCTTC
>.|TRBV7-9|TRBJ2-2|TRBD2
CASSFSGRVNTGELFF
TGTGCCAGCAGCTTTAGCGGGAGGGTAAACACCGGGGAGCTGTTTTTT
>.|TRBV7-7|TRBJ2-2|.
CASSKGQNTGELFF
TGTGCTAGCAGCAAGGGACAGAACACCGGGGAGCTGTTTTTT
>many|TRBV7-9|TRBJ1-4|TRBD1
CASSLNTGARGGKLFF
TGTGCCAGCAGCTTAAATACAGGGGCGAGAGGTGGAAAACTGTTTTTT
>.|TRBV28|TRBJ2-7|.
CASSLKPSYEQYF
TGTGCCAGCAGTTTAAAACCCTCCTACGAGCAGTACTTC
>few|TRBV5-1|TRBJ1-1|TRBD1
CASSPPTGEAFF
TGCGCCAGCAGCCCACCGACAGGGGAAGCTTTCTTT
>.|TRBV19|TRBJ2-1|.
CASSKGLDHNEQFF
TGTGCCAGTAGTAAGGGACTTGACCACAATGAGCAGTTCTTC
>.|TRBV2|TRBJ2-3|.
CASSLRTASTDTQYF
TGTGCCAGCTCCCTACGGACAGCTAGCACAGATACGCAGTATTTT
>.|TRBV21-1|TRBJ1-2|.
CASSKGGTRVINYGYTF
TGTGCCAGCAGCAAAGGGGGGACCCGTGTCATTAACTATGGCTACACCTTC
>few|TRBV18|TRBJ1-1|.
CASSPAGFTEAFF
TGTGCCAGCTCACCGGCGGGATTTACTGAAGCTTTCTTT
>.|TRBV7-2|TRBJ1-1|.
CASSPAGGRNTEAFF
TGTGCCAGCAGCCCGGCGGGGGGTAGGAACACTGAAGCTTTCTTT
>.|TRBV14|TRBJ1-2|.
CASSQGLPVGYGYTF
TGTGCCAGCAGCCAAGGGCTCCCAGTGGGCTATGGCTACACCTTC
>.|TRBV19|TRBJ2-7|.
CASQWRSEQYF
TGTGCCAGTCAGTGGAGGTCGGAGCAGTACTTC
>once|TRBV10-3|TRBJ1-1|.
CAISDPGGANTEAFF
TGTGCCATCAGTGATCCTGGTGGGGCGAACACTGAAGCTTTCTTT
>.|TRBV6-1|TRBJ1-1|.
CASFLHTEAFF
TGTGCCAGCTTTCTCCACACTGAAGCTTTCTTT
>.|TRBV6-5|TRBJ2-7|.
CASSPAYEQYF
TGTGCCAGCAGCCCCGCCTACGAGCAGTACTTC
>.|TRBV7-2|TRBJ1-5|.
CASSLFRDSNQPQHF
TGTGCCAGCAGCTTATTTCGCGATAGCAATCAGCCCCAGCATTTT
>.|TRBV4-3|TRBJ2-7|.
CASSQTSQPYDEQYF
TGCGCCAGCAGCCAAACGTCTCAGCCCTATGACGAGCAGTACTTC
>.|TRBV23-1|TRBJ2-7|TRBD2
CASPRERGYEQYF
TGCGCCAGCCCGCGGGAGAGGGGCTACGAGCAGTACTTC
>.|TRBV10-3|TRBJ1-2|.
CAISESAGAHGYTF
TGTGCCATCAGTGAGTCGGCGGGGGCTCATGGCTACACCTTC
>.|TRBV9|TRBJ1-2|.
CASSTTRGVDYGYTF
TGTGCCAGCAGCACCACCCGAGGGGTTGACTATGGCTACACCTTC
>.|TRBV9|TRBJ2-2|.
CASRMDSNTGELFF
TGTGCCAGCAGAATGGACAGCAACACCGGGGAGCTGTTTTTT
>.|TRBV7-2|TRBJ2-3|TRBD1
CASSQGDRDIDTQYF
TGTGCCAGCAGCCAGGGGGACAGGGATATAGATACGCAGTATTTT
>.|TRBV18|TRBJ2-7|TRBD1
CASSGTGSYEQYF
TGTGCCAGCTCCGGGACAGGCTCCTACGAGCAGTACTTC
>.|TRBV7-8|TRBJ2-5|TRBD1
CASSLGPGQGSETQYF
TGTGCCAGCAGCCTGGGACCGGGACAGGGCTCGGAGACCCAGTACTTC
>.|TRBV5-6|TRBJ2-7|.
CASSLGNSYEQYF
TGTGCCAGCAGCTTGGGCAACAGCTACGAGCAGTACTTC
>.|TRBV7-6|TRBJ2-1|TRBD2
CASSLLPSGDNEQFF
TGTGCCAGCAGCTTACTCCCTAGCGGGGATAATGAGCAGTTCTTC
>.|TRBV20-1|TRBJ1-1|.
CSAKAYSGAFF
TGCAGTGCTAAGGCCTATTCTGGGGCTTTCTTT
>many|TRBV19|TRBJ2-3|TRBD2
CASSPRLAGGVDTQYF
TGTGCCAGTAGTCCACGACTAGCGGGAGGGGTAGATACGCAGTATTTT
>.|TRBV29-1|TRBJ1-2|.
CSATFGLRGYTF
TGCAGCGCCACATTCGGATTACGTGGCTACACCTTC
>.|TRBV4-3|TRBJ1-1|.
CASSQGGGGANTEAFF
TGCGCCAGCAGCCAAGGGGGGGGAGGGGCAAACACTGAAGCTTTCTTT
>.|TRBV6-5|TRBJ2-2|.
CASSYVGTGELFF
TGTGCCAGCAGTTACGTTGGCACCGGGGAGCTGTTTTTT
>.|TRBV5-4|TRBJ2-5|.
CASSPLLPSETQYF
TGCGCCAGCAGCCCTCTCCTCCCCTCTGAGACCCAGTACTTC
>.|TRBV28|TRBJ2-1|.
CASSRAQSDNEQFF
TGTGCCAGCAGCCGGGCGCAGAGTGACAATGAGCAGTTCTTC
>once|TRBV11-2|TRBJ2-1|TRBD2
CASSFAGGRDEQFF
TGTGCCAGCAGCTTTGCGGGAGGGCGTGATGAGCAGTTCTTC
>few|TRBV7-3|TRBJ2-1|.
CASSIDYNEQFF
TGTGCCAGCAGCATAGATTACAATGAGCAGTTCTTC
>.|TRBV9|TRBJ1-3|.
CASSTGPAEGNTIYF
TGTGCCAGCAGCACCGGCCCCGCGGAGGGAAACACCATATATTTT
>.|TRBV4-3|TRBJ2-1|.
CASSQDEGEAYNEQFF
TGCGCCAGCAGCCAAGACGAGGGAGAGGCCTACAATGAGCAGTTCTTC
>.|TRBV5-6|TRBJ2-1|TRBD2
CASSFGSGRAGEQFF
TGTGCCAGCAGCTTTGGGTCGGGGAGGGCCGGTGAGCAGTTCTTC
>.|TRBV5-4|TRBJ2-2|TRBD1
CASSLDRGHTGELFF
TGTGCCAGCAGTTTGGACAGGGGACACACCGGGGAGCTGTTTTTT
>few|TRBV7-7|TRBJ2-1|TRBD2
CASSLGEGPYNEQFF
TGTGCCAGCAGCTTAGGGGAGGGCCCCTACAATGAGCAGTTCTTC
>once|TRBV28|TRBJ1-2|TRBD1
CASSIPQGAVYGYTF
TGTGCCAGCAGTATCCCACAGGGGGCCGTCTATGGCTACACCTTC
>once|TRBV7-9|TRBJ1-3|.
CASSLLAGLTGNTIYF
TGTGCCAGCAGCTTACTTGCCGGGCTGACTGGAAACACCATATATTTT
>.|TRBV27|TRBJ1-2|.
CASSLNGAAGYTF
TGTGCCAGCAGTTTAAATGGGGCGGCTGGCTACACCTTC
>.|TRBV11-2|TRBJ1-2|.
CASSPGGLSEEGYTF
TGTGCCAGCAGCCCCGGTGGGCTCTCCGAGGAGGGCTACACCTTC
>.|TRBV7-8|TRBJ2-3|TRBD2
CASSFRGLAVTDTQYF
TGTGCCAGCAGCTTCCGAGGACTAGCGGTTACAGATACGCAGTATTTT
>.|TRBV4-2|TRBJ1-2|.
CASSYVRSYGYTF
TGTGCCAGCAGTTATGTCAGAAGCTATGGCTACACCTTC
>.|TRBV6-1|TRBJ2-4|.
CASSEGGTKNIQYF
TGTGCCAGCAGTGAAGGAGGGACGAAAAACATTCAGTACTTC
>.|TRBV4-1|TRBJ2-3|.
CASSQPPLRGVGVDTQYF
TGCGCCAGCAGCCAACCTCCACTCCGCGGGGTAGGAGTAGATACGCAGTATTTT
>.|TRBV11-2|TRBJ2-2|.
CASSSPYVAGELFF
TGTGCCAGCAGCTCCCCCTACGTCGCCGGGGAGCTGTTTTTT
>.|TRBV6-1|TRBJ2-6|.
CAGKVLPGANVLTF
TGTGCAGGGAAGGTCCTACCTGGGGCCAACGTCCTGACTTTC